This T cell receptor beta chain was retrieved from a study of human T cells and chemical hapten exposure. TCRdb recomputed calls from the RACE reads with MiXCR, one row per CDR3 protein. The table lists roughly 100,000 distinct CDR3 sequences, 12% of them singletons. Indicated time point: pre-sensitization, week 0. The treatment here: therapeutic diphenylcyclopropenone sensitization with weekly scalp DPC. V lost 5 bases and J 0 bases, leaving 8 bases between the germline ends. The CDR3 runs to 12 residues. The germline V gene has CDR1 SQVTM and CDR2 ANQGSEA. Whole-study results and caveats: TCRs whose frequency exceeded 1 in 1000 remained the same following DPC sensitization.

A remark on this clonotype: Its target is not known.

The TCR originated in a woman between 45 and 60 years old with alopecia areata. Some clones in this sample may be carry-over from other donors' samples. The sequencing here drew on whole blood, taken in connection with sensitization to the hapten diphenylcyclopropenone (DPC). This chain uses TRBV29-1 with TRBJ2-7, with D unclear. This chain's CDR3 is CSVSQTSYEQYF. CDR3 sequence (DNA): TGCAGCGTTTCACAGACCTCCTACGAGCAGTACTTC.